These T cell receptor beta chains were read from a single sample in a study of blood T cell repertoires in COVID-19. TCRdb's table, derived via immunoSEQ multiplex PCR, lists solely in-frame clones and lacks some. Among around 81,000 clones listed, approximately 83% were seen once. Sample: peripheral blood. The receptors were sampled from an elderly man with acute or convalescent COVID-19. Each CDR3 is given with its conserved first and last residue. D genes are given only for firm matches. Rows may omit the clone size; those that give it use once, few, many or a size class.

v_gene: TRBV3-1/TRBV3-2
abundance: .
d_gene: TRBD1
j_gene: TRBJ1-6
CDR3aa: CASSPGQGRGNSPLHF
CDR3nt: TGTGCCAGCAGCCCGGGACAGGGAAGGGGTAATTCACCCCTCCACTTT

v_gene: TRBV20-1
abundance: .
d_gene: TRBD2
j_gene: TRBJ2-2
CDR3aa: CSASVASGPANTGELFF
CDR3nt: TGCAGTGCTAGTGTGGCTAGCGGTCCTGCGAACACCGGGGAGCTGTTTTTT

v_gene: TRBV28
abundance: .
d_gene: TRBD2
j_gene: TRBJ2-1
CDR3aa: CASSSLAGGPYNEQFF
CDR3nt: TGTGCCAGCAGTTCACTAGCGGGGGGGCCCTACAATGAGCAGTTCTTC

v_gene: TRBV5-5
abundance: .
d_gene: TRBD1
j_gene: TRBJ2-2
CDR3aa: CASSSQLSGQGVGELFF
CDR3nt: TGTGCCAGCAGCTCCCAGTTATCCGGACAGGGTGTCGGGGAGCTGTTTTTT

v_gene: TRBV30
abundance: .
d_gene: .
j_gene: TRBJ1-3
CDR3aa: CAWSEGRSGNTIYF
CDR3nt: TGTGCCTGGAGTGAGGGGCGCTCTGGAAACACCATATATTTT

v_gene: TRBV18
abundance: .
d_gene: .
j_gene: TRBJ1-1
CDR3aa: CASSPRELTEAFF
CDR3nt: TGTGCCAGCTCACCGAGGGAATTAACTGAAGCTTTCTTT

v_gene: TRBV12-3/TRBV12-4
abundance: .
d_gene: .
j_gene: TRBJ2-7
CDR3aa: CASSRRTGYEQYF
CDR3nt: TGTGCCAGCAGTCGCCGTACAGGGTACGAGCAGTACTTC

v_gene: TRBV12-3/TRBV12-4
abundance: .
d_gene: TRBD1
j_gene: TRBJ2-1
CDR3aa: CASNHGTGNEQFF
CDR3nt: TGTGCCAGCAACCACGGGACAGGGAATGAGCAGTTCTTC

v_gene: TRBV4-1
abundance: .
d_gene: .
j_gene: TRBJ1-4
CDR3aa: CASSQDYTATNEKLFF
CDR3nt: TGCGCCAGCAGCCAAGACTATACAGCAACTAATGAAAAACTGTTTTTT

v_gene: TRBV9
abundance: .
d_gene: TRBD1
j_gene: TRBJ2-7
CDR3aa: CASSVGQGATYEQYF
CDR3nt: TGTGCCAGCAGCGTAGGACAGGGGGCGACCTACGAGCAGTACTTC

v_gene: TRBV7-2
abundance: few
d_gene: TRBD2
j_gene: TRBJ2-2
CDR3aa: CASSLSGRTGELFF
CDR3nt: TGTGCCAGCAGCTTGAGCGGGAGAACCGGGGAGCTGTTTTTT

v_gene: TRBV11-2
abundance: .
d_gene: TRBD1
j_gene: TRBJ1-2
CDR3aa: CASSLEYRGDDYGYTF
CDR3nt: TGTGCCAGCAGCTTAGAATACAGGGGCGACGACTATGGCTACACCTTC

v_gene: TRBV2
abundance: .
d_gene: TRBD1
j_gene: TRBJ2-2
CDR3aa: CASSGQGTINTGELFF
CDR3nt: TGTGCCAGCAGTGGACAGGGGACCATTAACACCGGGGAGCTGTTTTTT

v_gene: TRBV6-5
abundance: once
d_gene: .
j_gene: TRBJ1-1
CDR3aa: CASSLSPPTEAFF
CDR3nt: TGTGCCAGCAGTCTATCCCCCCCTACTGAAGCTTTCTTT

v_gene: TRBV4-3
abundance: many
d_gene: TRBD1
j_gene: TRBJ1-1
CDR3aa: CASSPGIGGTGKGDTEAFF
CDR3nt: TGCGCCAGCAGCCCAGGGATCGGCGGGACAGGGAAAGGAGACACTGAAGCTTTCTTT

v_gene: TRBV2
abundance: .
d_gene: TRBD1
j_gene: TRBJ2-7
CDR3aa: CASSDYPGQGITYEQYF
CDR3nt: TGTGCCAGCAGTGACTATCCGGGACAGGGTATTACCTACGAGCAGTACTTC

v_gene: TRBV9
abundance: .
d_gene: TRBD2
j_gene: TRBJ2-5
CDR3aa: CASSVATTSGSGGQETQYF
CDR3nt: TGTGCCAGCAGCGTAGCTACGACTAGCGGGAGCGGGGGGCAAGAGACCCAGTACTTC

v_gene: TRBV6-5
abundance: .
d_gene: .
j_gene: TRBJ1-5
CDR3aa: CASRGRVGQPQHF
CDR3nt: TGTGCCAGCAGGGGCAGGGTTGGCCAGCCCCAGCATTTT

v_gene: TRBV24-1
abundance: .
d_gene: .
j_gene: TRBJ1-5
CDR3aa: CATSDNGMNQPQHF
CDR3nt: TGTGCCACCAGTGATAACGGGATGAATCAGCCCCAGCATTTT

v_gene: TRBV6-2/TRBV6-3
abundance: .
d_gene: TRBD2
j_gene: TRBJ2-1
CDR3aa: CASSYQWRGGSSYNEQFF
CDR3nt: TGTGCCAGCAGTTACCAATGGCGGGGGGGAAGCTCCTACAATGAGCAGTTCTTC

v_gene: TRBV5-4
abundance: .
d_gene: TRBD2
j_gene: TRBJ2-5
CDR3aa: CASSLVGLAGKETQYF
CDR3nt: TGTGCCAGCAGCTTGGTGGGGCTAGCGGGAAAAGAGACCCAGTACTTC

v_gene: TRBV7-9
abundance: .
d_gene: .
j_gene: TRBJ1-1
CDR3aa: CASGPRGTEAFF
CDR3nt: TGTGCCAGCGGTCCTAGGGGGACTGAAGCTTTCTTT

v_gene: TRBV2
abundance: .
d_gene: .
j_gene: TRBJ1-4
CDR3aa: CASTQTRGGLEKLFF
CDR3nt: TGTGCCAGCACCCAAACACGTGGGGGGTTGGAAAAACTGTTTTTT